This T cell receptor (beta chain) was recorded in a study of T cell responses to AZD1222 COVID-19 vaccine (dated by TCRdb to the early 2020s). With respect to the entire study: AZD1222 recipients with second doses at about 4 weeks or about 12 weeks were pooled, because spike-specific TCR depth and breadth did not differ between schedules. Trial participants were enrolled into age subgroups of 18-55, 56-69 and 70-plus years, which contained around 150, 28 and 57 TCR-sequenced participants, respectively. TCR sequencing was performed for 230 to 250 trial participants, of whom some 200 were given two doses of AZD1222 and 26 were given two doses of MenACWY control vaccine.

The time point tag for this specimen amounts to: baseline before first vaccination. The vaccinee samples were drawn from two UK trials, COV001 and COV002, one of which was a single-blind randomized controlled phase 2/3 trial testing AZD1222 (ChAdOx1 nCoV-19) in healthy adults. Trial participant PBMC samples were collected at day 0 and day 28 after the second dose for TCRbeta chain sequencing. This clone was detected only once. Its antigen target is currently unknown. Base qualities are not at hand, and no much larger clone is one base apart. What the authors observed across the whole study: Because no day 14 peak-response samples were available, repertoires were characterized only after the peak T cell response. The 56-69-year group was small, and its depth increase did not reach significance, likely because of low power. The whole spike protein was spanned by vaccine-associated CD4 TCRs, and dominant responses were seen in regions 160-218 and 743-854. Conclusions about previously exposed vaccinees were limited because only a handful of AZD1222 recipients were SARS-CoV-2 seropositive at baseline. Reportedly, almost half of the unique spike-specific TCRs recognized epitopes lying outside the regions that are mutated in the B.1.351 and B.1.1.7 variants. After two AZD1222 doses, both the breadth and the depth of spike-specific TCRs were significantly higher than at day 0 and than in MenACWY recipients. Participants were mostly white British, with more females than males. The authors suggested clonal diversity may have been underestimated.

The CDR3 regions of human TCRbeta chains were analyzed by immunosequencing. On the authors' methods: TCRs in the repertoires were matched against a reference library of SARS-CoV-2-specific TCRs that had been generated with the MIRA antigen-specificity platform. Breadth meant the fraction of unique TCRs that were SARS-CoV-2-associated, whereas depth meant the fraction of total T cells that were SARS-CoV-2-associated. Each spike-specific TCR was assigned to its reactive spike region and to a CD4 or CD8 class using the MIRA data. Log10-transformed breadth and depth values were compared by one-way ANOVA with Sidak's multiple comparisons tests. The table comes from immuneACCESS by way of TCRdb, which keeps in-frame sequences with V and J called. Part of the clones is missing from these tables; in studies checked, under half for an unresolved V gene and the rest for unknown reasons. Clone size and V and J calls were adopted from that table, with D and trimming inferred from the DNA. Recorded for this sample are about 210,000 clones; 85% to 95% of them occurred a single time. The ten largest account for over 1% of the sample.

The CDR3 has 13 amino acids, counting the end cysteine and phenylalanine. Only the CDR3 DNA is retained, 39 bases long and in frame from the first base. Looking up the germline V gene yields CDR1 LGHNT and CDR2 FRNRAP. V lost 1 base and J lost 6 bases; the stretch between them is 8 bases long. The material sequenced was peripheral blood, taken on day 0 of AZD1222 vaccination. The rearrangement joined TRBV12-5 to TRBJ2-3, with no D gene named confidently. This clonotype was obtained from an adult in good health. CDR3 protein: CASGLDAWDTQYF. The sequence in DNA is TGTGCTAGTGGTTTGGATGCCTGGGATACGCAGTATTTT.